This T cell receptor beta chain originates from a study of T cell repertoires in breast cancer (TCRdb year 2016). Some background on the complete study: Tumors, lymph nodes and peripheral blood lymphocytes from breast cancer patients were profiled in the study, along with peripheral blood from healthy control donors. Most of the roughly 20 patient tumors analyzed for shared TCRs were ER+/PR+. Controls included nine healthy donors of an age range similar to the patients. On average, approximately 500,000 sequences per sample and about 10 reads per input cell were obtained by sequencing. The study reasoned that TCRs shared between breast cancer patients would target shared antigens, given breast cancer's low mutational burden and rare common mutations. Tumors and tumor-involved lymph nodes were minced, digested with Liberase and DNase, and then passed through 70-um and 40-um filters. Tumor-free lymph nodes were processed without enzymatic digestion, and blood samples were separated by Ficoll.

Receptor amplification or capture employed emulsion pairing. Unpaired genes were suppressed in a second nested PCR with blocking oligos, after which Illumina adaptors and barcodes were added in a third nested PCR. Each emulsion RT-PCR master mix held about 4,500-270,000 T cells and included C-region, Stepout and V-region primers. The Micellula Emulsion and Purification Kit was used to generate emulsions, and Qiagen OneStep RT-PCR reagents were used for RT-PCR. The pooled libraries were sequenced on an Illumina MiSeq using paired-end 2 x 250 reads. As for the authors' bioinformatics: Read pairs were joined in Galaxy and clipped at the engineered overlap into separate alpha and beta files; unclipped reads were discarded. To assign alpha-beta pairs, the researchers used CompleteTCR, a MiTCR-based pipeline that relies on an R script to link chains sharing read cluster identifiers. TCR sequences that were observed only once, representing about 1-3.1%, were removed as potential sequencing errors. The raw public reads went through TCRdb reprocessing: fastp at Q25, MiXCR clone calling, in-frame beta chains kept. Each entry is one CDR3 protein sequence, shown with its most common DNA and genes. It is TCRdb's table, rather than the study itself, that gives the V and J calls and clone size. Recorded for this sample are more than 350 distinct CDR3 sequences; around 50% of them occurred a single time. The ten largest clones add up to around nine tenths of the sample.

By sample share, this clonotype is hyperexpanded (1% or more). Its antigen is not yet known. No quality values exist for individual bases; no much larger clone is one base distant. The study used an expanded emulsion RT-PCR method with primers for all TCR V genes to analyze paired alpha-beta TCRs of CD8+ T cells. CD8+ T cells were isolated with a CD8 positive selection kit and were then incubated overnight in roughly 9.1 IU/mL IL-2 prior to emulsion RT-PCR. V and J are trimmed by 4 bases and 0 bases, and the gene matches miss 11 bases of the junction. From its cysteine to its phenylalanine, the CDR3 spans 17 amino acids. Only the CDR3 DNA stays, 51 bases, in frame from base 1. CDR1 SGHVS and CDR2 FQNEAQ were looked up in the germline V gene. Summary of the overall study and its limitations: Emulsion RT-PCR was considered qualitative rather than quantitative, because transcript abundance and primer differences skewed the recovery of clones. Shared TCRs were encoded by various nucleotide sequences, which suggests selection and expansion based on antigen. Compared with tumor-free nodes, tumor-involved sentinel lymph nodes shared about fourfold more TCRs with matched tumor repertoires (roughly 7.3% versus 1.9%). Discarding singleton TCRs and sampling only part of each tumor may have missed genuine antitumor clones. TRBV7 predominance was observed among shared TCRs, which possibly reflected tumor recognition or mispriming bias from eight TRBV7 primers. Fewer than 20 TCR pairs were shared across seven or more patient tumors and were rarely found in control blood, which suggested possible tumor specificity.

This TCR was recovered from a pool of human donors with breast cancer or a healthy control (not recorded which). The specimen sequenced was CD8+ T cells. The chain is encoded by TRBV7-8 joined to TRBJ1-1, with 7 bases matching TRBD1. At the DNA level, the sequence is TGTGCCAGCAGCTACGATAGGCAGGGGGGTATGAACACTGAAGCTTTCTTT. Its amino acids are CASSYDRQGGMNTEAFF.